The next 7 T cell receptor beta chains were all read from a single sample in a study of circulating CD8 cells and anti-PD-1 response in melanoma (dated by TCRdb to 2019 to 2021). A BD FACSAria II cell sorter was used to sort four subsets, defined by PD-1 and/or TIGIT, from live CD3+CD8+TCRalphabeta+ cells. Sequencing used a NextSeq 500. TCR libraries were prepared from about 15 ng of total RNA with the QIAseq Immune Repertoire RNA Library Kit, Human TCR Panel. TCRdb itself trimmed the public reads at Q25 with fastp, ran MiXCR and retained productive beta chains. A single entry per CDR3 protein holds the most common genes and DNA from its merged rows. Within this sample are around 150 distinct CDR3 sequences, with over 10% of them counted one time only. The top ten clones comprise about 53% of the sample. The specimen comprised CD8+ T cells from PBMCs, sampled at baseline or after one month of anti-PD-1 therapy (not recorded which). The source of these receptors is a human donor with melanoma.

In its sample, this clonotype is large (0.1 to 1%). The chain carries TRBV2 and TRBJ2-1; D is uncertain. Germline CDR1 is SNHLY and CDR2 is FYNNEI. V dropped 7 bases and J dropped 12 bases, with 10 bases sitting between them. The CDR3 totals 10 residues. The CDR3 DNA reads TGTGCCAGCAAGGGTTTGCCGCAGTTCTTC. Protein product: CASKGLPQFF. Combining the CDR3 with reference TRBV2 and TRBJ2-1 gives the whole variable domain EPEVTQTPSHQVTQMGQEVILRCVPISNHLYFYWYRQILGQKVEFLVSFYNNEISEKSEIFDDQFSVERPDGSNFTLKIRSTKLEDSAMYFCASKGLPQFFGPGTRLTVL.

By frequency in the sample, this clonotype is large. The V and J genes are TRBV30 and TRBJ2-5; 7 positions agree with TRBD1. Germline CDR1 GTSNPN, CDR2 SVGIG (reference sequence). After removal of 5 bases from V and 5 bases from J, the junction contained 14 bases not matched to a gene. The CDR3 extends over 15 amino acids. Written as DNA, the CDR3 is TGTGCCTGGGCGCAAATACAGGGGCCGATGGAGACCCAGTACTTC. Its protein is CAWAQIQGPMETQYF. Full variable domain (outside the CDR3, taken from reference TRBV30 and TRBJ2-5): SQTIHQWPATLVQPVGSPLSLECTVEGTSNPNLYWYRQAAGRGLQLLFYSVGIGQISSEVPQNLSASRPQDRQFILSSKKLLLSDSGFYLCAWAQIQGPMETQYFGPGTRLLVL.

The chain joins TRBV27 to TRBJ1-1; TRBD1 aligns across 11 bases. CDR1 is MNHEY and CDR2 is SMNVEV in the germline V gene (reference sequence). The CDR3 runs to 14 residues. J gave up 5 bases and V 3 bases, and 2 bases lay outside the gene matches. CDR3 nucleotide sequence: TGTGCCAGCAGTTTGGACAGGGGGCGTACTGAAGCTTTCTTT. Translation gives CASSLDRGRTEAFF.

By sample fraction, this clonotype is large. The rearrangement uses TRBV20-1 and TRBJ2-7; 10 nucleotides align to TRBD2. There are 16 residues in the CDR3. The V and J ends lost 2 bases and 3 bases, in that order; junction bases with no gene match: 10. CDR1 and CDR2 (germline): DFQATT, SNEGSKA (reference sequence). The CDR3 DNA reads as TGCAGTGCTAGACCAGTCACTAGCGGGGTGGGCTACGAGCAGTACTTC. Its protein is CSARPVTSGVGYEQYF.

This clonotype qualifies as hyperexpanded (1% or more). The J gene is TRBJ2-3, the V gene TRBV25-1; D gene uncertain. Trimming left V 8 bases short and J 1 base short, with 7 bases between. The CDR3 has 12 residues. Germline V lookup: CDR1 MGHDK, CDR2 SYGVNS. The CDR3 sequence: CASGWGTDTQYF. DNA of the CDR3: TGTGCCAGCGGATGGGGCACAGATACGCAGTATTTT.

As to this clonotype: As the CDR3 is not closed by the conserved phenylalanine or tryptophan, this likely results from a read error. The CDR3 nucleotides are TGTGCCAGCTCACCACTAGGCACAGATACGCAGTATCTT. Translated: CASSPLGTDTQYL. The rearrangement joins TRBV18 to TRBJ2-3; D remains ambiguous. The CDR3 loop spans 13 amino acids. V lost 1 base and J 1 base, leaving 3 bases between the germline ends. Germline loops: CDR1 KGHSH, CDR2 LQKENI.

This clonotype is large (0.1 to 1%). The rearrangement links TRBV19 to TRBJ2-7, with D unresolved. The CDR3 extends over 13 amino acids. The V and J ends lost 6 bases and 3 bases respectively, with 12 bases between them. From germline, CDR1 is LNHDA and CDR2 SQIVND (reference sequence). CDR3 sequence: CASSQSYSYEQYF. The CDR3 coding sequence is TGTGCCAGTAGCCAGAGTTACAGCTACGAGCAGTACTTC.